This T cell receptor beta chain comes out of a study of T cell repertoires in cytomegalovirus infection. Study-wide background: Matching HLA type and CMV infection were both indicated by public TCR beta signatures.

TCRdb re-called the reads through MiXCR, storing one row per CDR3 protein. This table holds about 400,000 distinct CDR3 sequences, 15% to 20% found once. Trimming stripped 0 bases from V and 4 bases from J, with 12 bases between. The germline CDR1 and CDR2 sequences are WSHSY and SAAADI. The CDR3 is 15 residues long. Specimen: PBMCs. The gene calls are TRBV10-2 and TRBJ2-5; weak D call: TRBD2 (5 bases). This sequence was found in a human donor in good health (CMV status not recorded). Some clones in this sample may be carry-over from other donors' samples. In DNA form, the CDR3 reads TGCGCCAGCAGTGAGTCAATAGCTGGGAGAGAGACCCAGTACTTC. As protein: CASSESIAGRETQYF.